A selection of T cell receptor beta chains follows, all from one sample in a study of shared clonotypes between healthy human individuals. Sequencing used immunoSEQ multiplex PCR; TCRdb keeps in-frame clones, though not all of them. The table has fewer than 2.5 million clones, 80% to 95% seen once; the top ten hold 0.35% to 0.45%. Sequencing was done on a sample of naive CD4+ T cells from PBMCs. The receptors were gathered from a man in his late teens or twenties in good health. Some clones in this sample may be carry-over from other donors' samples. Each CDR3 is given with its conserved first and last residue. Each record gives: V gene, D gene, CDR3 length, J gene, clone size, CDR3 DNA, CDR3 protein. The D gene is left open where the match is weak. Size is omitted from some rows. Given values are once, few, many or a class for expanded clones.

V: TRBV11-2; D: NA; length: 16; J: TRBJ1-3; size: NA; DNA: TGTGCCAGCAGCTTGGATTTACCCGCGCCTGGAAACACCATATATTTT; CDR3: CASSLDLPAPGNTIYF
V: TRBV7-2; D: NA; length: 15; J: TRBJ2-1; size: NA; DNA: TGTGCCAGCAGCCAGGGACGGGATAGCTACAATGAGCAGTTCTTC; CDR3: CASSQGRDSYNEQFF
V: TRBV7-9; D: NA; length: 14; J: TRBJ1-5; size: NA; DNA: TGTGCCAGCAGCTTAGCGGAGGGCAATCAGCCCCAGCATTTT; CDR3: CASSLAEGNQPQHF
V: TRBV28; D: NA; length: 15; J: TRBJ1-2; size: NA; DNA: TGTGCCAGCAGTACCAGACTTGACAGCTTCGGTGGCTACACCTTC; CDR3: CASSTRLDSFGGYTF
V: TRBV2; D: NA; length: 12; J: TRBJ1-2; size: NA; DNA: TGTGCCAGCAGTGGGTGGGACTATGGCTACACCTTC; CDR3: CASSGWDYGYTF
V: TRBV4-1; D: NA; length: 14; J: TRBJ2-5; size: once; DNA: TGCGCCAGCAGCACCGGCCTTTACCAAGAGACCCAGTACTTC; CDR3: CASSTGLYQETQYF
V: TRBV28; D: NA; length: 16; J: TRBJ1-5; size: NA; DNA: TGTGCCAGCAGTTTATTGGGGAGAGCCGGCAATCAGCCCCAGCATTTT; CDR3: CASSLLGRAGNQPQHF
V: TRBV28; D: NA; length: 14; J: TRBJ1-5; size: once; DNA: TGTGCCAGCAGTTTATCTCAGCTCAATCAGCCCCAGCATTTT; CDR3: CASSLSQLNQPQHF
V: TRBV5-4; D: TRBD2; length: 16; J: TRBJ2-2; size: NA; DNA: TGTGCCAGCTCCGGGAGGGGACTAGCGGGACCCGGGGAGCTGTTTTTT; CDR3: CASSGRGLAGPGELFF
V: TRBV7-9; D: TRBD1; length: 17; J: TRBJ1-5; size: NA; DNA: TGTGCCAGCAGCTTAGGTACCGGGACAGGGAATGCCCAGCCCCAGCATTTT; CDR3: CASSLGTGTGNAQPQHF
V: TRBV7-9; D: NA; length: 15; J: TRBJ1-3; size: NA; DNA: TGTGCCAGCAGCGCCACAGGGTCTCCTGGAAACACCATATATTTT; CDR3: CASSATGSPGNTIYF
V: TRBV9; D: NA; length: 15; J: TRBJ2-3; size: NA; DNA: TGTGCCAGCAGCGTCGCGGCGTCCTACACAGATACGCAGTATTTT; CDR3: CASSVAASYTDTQYF
V: TRBV9; D: NA; length: 14; J: TRBJ2-1; size: NA; DNA: TGTGCCAGCAGCGTAGCGGATACCTACAATGAGCAGTTCTTC; CDR3: CASSVADTYNEQFF
V: TRBV6-6; D: TRBD2; length: 15; J: TRBJ2-7; size: once; DNA: TGTGCCAGTGGACTAGCGGGAGCACCGGCCTACGAGCAGTACTTC; CDR3: CASGLAGAPAYEQYF
V: TRBV28; D: TRBD1; length: 15; J: TRBJ1-4; size: NA; DNA: TGTGCCAGCAGAGAAACGACAGGGGTGGATGAAAAACTGTTTTTT; CDR3: CASRETTGVDEKLFF
V: TRBV11-2; D: TRBD2; length: 16; J: TRBJ2-2; size: once; DNA: TGTGCCAGCAGCCCGAGCGGGAGGGAAAACACCGGGGAGCTGTTTTTT; CDR3: CASSPSGRENTGELFF
V: TRBV6-5; D: TRBD2; length: 16; J: TRBJ2-1; size: NA; DNA: TGTGCCAGCAGTTACGTTTCGACGGGAGGTATCAATGAGCAGTTCTTC; CDR3: CASSYVSTGGINEQFF
V: TRBV4-2; D: TRBD2; length: 15; J: TRBJ2-7; size: NA; DNA: TGTGCCAGCAGGAGGGGACTAGCGGGAGCCTACGAGCAGTACTTC; CDR3: CASRRGLAGAYEQYF
V: TRBV19; D: NA; length: 14; J: TRBJ2-7; size: NA; DNA: TGTGCCAGTAGTATCTCACAGACTTCCTACGAGCAGTACTTC; CDR3: CASSISQTSYEQYF
V: TRBV5-1; D: NA; length: 13; J: TRBJ2-1; size: NA; DNA: TGCGCCAGCAGCTTGGTTACTTACAATGAGCAGTTCTTC; CDR3: CASSLVTYNEQFF
V: TRBV11-1; D: TRBD1; length: 15; J: TRBJ2-5; size: NA; DNA: TGTGCCAGCAGCTTCCAGGGGGACAGCCAAGAGACCCAGTACTTC; CDR3: CASSFQGDSQETQYF
V: TRBV19; D: TRBD2; length: 14; J: TRBJ2-1; size: NA; DNA: TGTGCCAGTAGTGCGGGAGGGCCTCTTAATGAGCAGTTCTTC; CDR3: CASSAGGPLNEQFF
V: TRBV7-3; D: TRBD2; length: 12; J: TRBJ2-1; size: NA; DNA: TGTGCCAGCAGCTTAAGCGGGGGTGAGCAGTTCTTC; CDR3: CASSLSGGEQFF